This TCR beta chain was sequenced during a study of shared T cell receptors in the human thymus. The V and J ends lost 9 bases and 0 bases respectively, with 12 bases between them. The germline CDR1 and CDR2 sequences are SNHLY and FYNNEI. The CDR3 runs to 14 residues. The method was immunoSEQ multiplex PCR; TCRdb's version includes in-frame clones alone and lacks a portion of them. The profile covers some 760,000 clones, with 70% to 90% appearing a single time and around 0.01% taken by the ten largest. The data also belong to a second study, concerning human thymus T cells. From that report: Donors were healthy Finnish infants having corrective surgery for congenital heart defects. The source of the thymus tissue was resections taken during corrective heart surgery. Related studies found that unrelated individuals share highly overlapping thymic repertoires.

The chain combines TRBV2 with TRBJ1-5, with no clear D. The specimen was thymocytes. The TCR originated in a girl under three years old with a congenital heart defect. The CDR3 bases are TGTGCCAGTGCCGGTCCTAATAGCAATCAGCCCCAGCATTTT. Translated: CASAGPNSNQPQHF.